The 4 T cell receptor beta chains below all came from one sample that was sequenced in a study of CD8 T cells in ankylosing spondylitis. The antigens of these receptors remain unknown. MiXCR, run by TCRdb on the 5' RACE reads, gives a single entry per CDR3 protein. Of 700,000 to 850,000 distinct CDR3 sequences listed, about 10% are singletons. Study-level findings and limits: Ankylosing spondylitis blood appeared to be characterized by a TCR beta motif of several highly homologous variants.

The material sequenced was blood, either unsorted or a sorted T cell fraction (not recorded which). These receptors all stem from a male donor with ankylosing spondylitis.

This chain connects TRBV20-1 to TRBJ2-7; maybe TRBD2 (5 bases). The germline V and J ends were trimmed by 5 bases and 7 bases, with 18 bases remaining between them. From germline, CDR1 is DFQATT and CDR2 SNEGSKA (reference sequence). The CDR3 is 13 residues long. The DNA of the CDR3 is TGCAGTGCTCATGAAATAGTGCGGAGGGAGCAGTACTTC. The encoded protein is CSAHEIVRREQYF.

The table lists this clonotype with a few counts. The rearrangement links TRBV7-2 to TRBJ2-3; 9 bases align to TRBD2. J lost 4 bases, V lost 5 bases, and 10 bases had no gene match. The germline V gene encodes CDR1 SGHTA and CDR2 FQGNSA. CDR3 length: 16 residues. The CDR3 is CASSRVGGGAADTQYF. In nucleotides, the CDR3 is TGTGCCAGCAGCCGGGTCGGCGGGGGGGCCGCAGATACGCAGTATTTT.

CDR3 in amino acids: CASNGGTGVNEQFF. The CDR3 DNA reads as TGTGCCAGCAACGGGGGGACAGGGGTCAATGAGCAGTTCTTC. V and J are TRBV2 and TRBJ2-1; 10 bases fit TRBD1. This CDR3 is built from 14 residues. Per germline, CDR1 SNHLY and CDR2 FYNNEI. With 7 bases clipped from V and 6 bases from J, the junction kept 6 bases outside the gene matches.

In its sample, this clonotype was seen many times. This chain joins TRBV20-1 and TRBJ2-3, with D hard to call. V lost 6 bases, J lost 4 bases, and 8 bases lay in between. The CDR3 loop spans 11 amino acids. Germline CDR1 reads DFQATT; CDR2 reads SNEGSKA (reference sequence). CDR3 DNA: TGCAGTGCGAGTGGTGCAGATACGCAGTATTTT. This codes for CSASGADTQYF.